This T cell receptor (beta chain) was documented in a study of beta chain features in type 1 diabetes. About the study: Patients and healthy donors were similar in age, gender and cell yields. Across all samples, roughly 100,000,000 sorted cells were examined.

The study's findings and limits: For type 1 diabetes patients, VDJ junctions showed fewer insertions and more deletions. A closer apparent resemblance between naive, central memory and Treg TCRB repertoires was seen in patients than in healthy donors.

This clone was counted a few times. The target antigen is unknown. The CDR3 is 15 amino acids. Germline CDR1 SGHRS, CDR2 YFSETQ. Trimming stripped 0 bases from V and 3 bases from J, with 10 bases between. Expressed TCRB transcripts got sequenced, as all isolated RNA was reverse transcribed. Here immunoSEQ multiplex PCR was the method, and the copy in TCRdb shows in-frame clones only, minus some. The profile shows 150,000 to 180,000 clones, around 8% of them singletons. This rearrangement joins TRBV5-1 to TRBJ2-4; perhaps TRBD2 as D (6 bases). The TCR was taken from a man younger than 35 in good health. The sequenced sample was central memory CD4+ T cells from blood. CDR3 nucleotide sequence: TGCGCCAGCAGCTTGGTAATGGGAGGCAAAAACATTCAGTACTTC. Encoded protein: CASSLVMGGKNIQYF.